This T cell receptor beta chain stems from a study of immune cell composition in non-small cell lung cancer. The CDR3 loop spans 14 amino acids. Germline V gene data show CDR1 as SGHVS and CDR2 as FNYEAQ. The trim removed 3 bases at V and 8 bases at J, leaving 5 bases unmatched. Normal lung was sampled as far from the tumour as possible, at least 3 cm. Genomic DNA came from frozen unsorted single-cell suspensions. Whole-study results and caveats: TIL tumour reactivity correlated with maximal tumour-associated clone frequency in adenocarcinoma. About 75% of squamous and 30% to 40% of adenocarcinoma cases had tumour-associated clones >0.5%.

To note about this clone: As yet, its antigen is unknown.

This table comes from immunoSEQ multiplex PCR, and its TCRdb copy is limited to in-frame clones, with some not included. The sample yields some 9,000 clones, roughly 69% seen once. J is TRBJ2-1 and V is TRBV7-6, with 9 bases fitting TRBD2. Sequenced: non-adjacent lung tissue. This TCR was sampled from a human donor with non-small cell lung cancer. Written as DNA, the CDR3 is TGTGCCAGCAGCTTGGCGGGGGGGCTGGATGAGCAGTTCTTC. It yields the protein CASSLAGGLDEQFF.